The next 31 T cell receptor beta chains were all read from a single sample in a study of blood T cells in healthy people across ages. Using a J-beta primer mix together with a sample-barcoded 5' primer, a second PCR was run for roughly 6 to 12 cycles. TCRdb processed the 5' RACE reads anew with MiXCR; each CDR3 protein has one entry. Seen here are hundreds of thousands of distinct CDR3 sequences, around 38% observed once, and the top ten hold about 30%. Sequencing used blood. All receptors derive from an elderly man in good health.

J is TRBJ2-5 and V is TRBV27; D might be TRBD1 (6 bases). V lost 3 bases and J lost 2, with 13 bases in between. The length of the CDR3 is 15 residues. CDR1 and CDR2 from the germline V gene are MNHEY and SMNVEV (reference sequence). CDR3 amino acids: CASSFGTRQQETQYF. The CDR3 DNA follows: TGTGCCAGCAGTTTCGGGACACGGCAACAAGAGACCCAGTACTTC.

V usage is TRBV3-1 and J usage is TRBJ1-5; unclear D gene. From germline, CDR1 is LGHDT and CDR2 YNNKEL (reference sequence). V lost 2 bases and J lost 3, with 5 bases in between. The CDR3 totals 13 residues. This chain's CDR3 is CASSQQYNQPQHF. DNA for the CDR3: TGTGCCAGCAGCCAACAGTACAATCAGCCCCAGCATTTT. Filled out from reference TRBV3-1 and TRBJ1-5, the complete variable domain reads DTAVSQTPKYLVTQMGNDKSIKCEQNLGHDTMYWYKQDSKKFLKIMFSYNNKELIINETVPNRFSPKSPDKAHLNLHINSLELGDSAVYFCASSQQYNQPQHFGDGTRLSIL.

This chain joins TRBV10-3 and TRBJ1-4; D is possibly TRBD1 (5 bases). The CDR3 consists of 14 residues. V was clipped by 3 bases and J by 8 bases, with 13 bases between them. Germline V gene lookup returns CDR1 ENHRY and CDR2 SYGVKD. CDR3 amino acids: CAISEARDGEKLFF. The CDR3 DNA sequence: TGTGCCATCAGTGAAGCCAGGGACGGCGAAAAACTGTTTTTT.

This chain links TRBV6-1 with TRBJ2-1, with D possibly being TRBD1 (5 bases). V was cut by 1 base and J by 7 bases, with 11 bases left in between. The CDR3 length is 14 residues. Germline lookup yields CDR1 MNHNS and CDR2 SASEGT. CDR3 bases: TGTGCCAGCAGTGAAGACAGGTTTATGAATGAGCAGTTCTTC. Amino acid sequence: CASSEDRFMNEQFF.

The rearrangement uses TRBV25-1 and TRBJ2-1, with 8 nucleotides matching TRBD1. Losses at the gene ends were 5 bases for V and 5 bases for J; bases not matched to a gene: 8. This CDR3 contains 15 residues. Germline values: CDR1 MGHDK, CDR2 SYGVNS. The CDR3 region is CASSTRNRGDNEQFF. The CDR3 coding sequence is TGTGCCAGCAGTACCCGGAACAGGGGGGACAATGAGCAGTTCTTC.

The chain uses TRBV20-1 and TRBJ2-1; D remains ambiguous. In germline, CDR1 is DFQATT, CDR2 SNEGSKA (reference sequence). Between the trimmed V and J ends, which lost 6 bases and 12 bases, there was a span of 21 bases. The CDR3 covers 13 residues. In nucleotides, the CDR3 is TGCAGTGCCCTCCAAGACTCGCACAAGAGGCAGTTCTTC. This sequence encodes CSALQDSHKRQFF.

The chain couples TRBV3-1 to TRBJ2-1, with D hard to call. Germline V gene sequence: CDR1 LGHDT, CDR2 YNNKEL (reference sequence). The CDR3 is made up of 13 amino acids. V shed 0 bases and J shed 4 bases, with 4 bases lying between them. The DNA of the CDR3 is TGTGCCAGCAGCCAAGACCCTTACAATGAGCAGTTCTTC. This sequence encodes CASSQDPYNEQFF.

J is TRBJ2-4 and V is TRBV6-5, with TRBD2 matching over 12 bases. Losses at the gene ends were 6 bases for V and 2 bases for J; bases not matched to a gene: 2. Germline CDR1 and CDR2: MNHEY and SVGAGI. The CDR3 runs to 15 residues. This chain's CDR3 is CASRRTSGTKNIQYF. The CDR3, as DNA: TGTGCCAGCAGACGGACTAGCGGGACCAAAAACATTCAGTACTTC.

A word on this clonotype: An end of the junction differs from the germline gene, which may be a read error. The chain uses TRBV7-2 and TRBJ2-1; a possible D gene is TRBD1 (6 bases). TRBJ2-7 explains the end of the DNA better; the J call may be wrong. Germline CDR1 is SGHTA and CDR2 is FQGNSA. The CDR3 extends over 14 amino acids. The CDR3 DNA sequence: TGTGCCGGCAGAAAGGGGGACACCTACAATGAGCAGTACTTC. This translates into CAGRKGDTYNEQYF.

The rearrangement uses TRBV20-1 and TRBJ2-1; TRBD2 matches 11 bases. The J call may be wrong; the DNA end is better matched by TRBJ2-7. CDR1 and CDR2 (germline): DFQATT, SNEGSKA (reference sequence). This CDR3 is built from 17 residues. The CDR3 reads CSARDLTSGRSSYEQYF. In nucleotides, the CDR3 is TGCAGTGCTAGAGACCTTACTAGCGGGAGATCCTCCTACGAGCAGTACTTC.

The V call is TRBV7-8, the J call TRBJ2-7; 11 bases align to TRBD1. V was pared by 5 bases and J by 2 bases, with 5 bases of the junction left unmatched. CDR3 length: 15 residues. Germline values: CDR1 SGHVS, CDR2 FQNEAQ. The CDR3 coding sequence is TGTGCCAGCAGCCCGGGACAGGGGGTCCCCTACGAGCAGTACTTC. Translation gives CASSPGQGVPYEQYF. The whole variable domain, filled in from reference TRBV7-8 and TRBJ2-7, reads GAGVSQSPRYKVAKRGQDVALRCDPISGHVSLFWYQQALGQGPEFLTYFQNEAQLDKSGLPSDRFFAERPEGSVSTLKIQRTQQEDSAVYLCASSPGQGVPYEQYFGPGTRLTVT.

The V call is TRBV6-2 or TRBV6-3, the J call TRBJ2-2; TRBD1 is a possible D gene (5 bases). Deletions cut 6 bases from V and 6 bases from J, with 23 bases between. This CDR3 has 17 amino acids. Germline assignment: CDR1 MNHEY and CDR2 SVGEGT. The CDR3 protein is CASSRGPGMRSPGELFF. Here the CDR3 DNA reads TGTGCCAGCAGCCGAGGACCAGGGATGAGAAGTCCCGGGGAGCTGTTTTTT.

J is TRBJ1-2 and V is TRBV4-3; tentatively, D is TRBD1 (6 bases). V shed 0 bases and J shed 8 bases, with 25 bases lying between them. CDR3 size: 18 residues. The germline V gene has CDR1 LGHNA and CDR2 YSLEER. The CDR3 coding sequence is TGCGCCAGCAGCCAAGAAAGGGGGTTTATGGATCCAAGGGAGGGCTACACCTTC. Translation gives CASSQERGFMDPREGYTF.

At least ten counts were recorded for this clonotype. V and J are TRBV6-2 or TRBV6-3 and TRBJ1-2; D gene uncertain. CDR1 MNHEY and CDR2 SVGEGT come from the germline V gene. Trimming took off 4 bases at V and 6 bases at J, with 6 bases between the two ends. The CDR3 runs 11 residues. CDR3 amino acids: CASSSPDGYTF. DNA of the CDR3: TGTGCCAGCAGTTCACCGGATGGCTACACCTTC.

The chain employs TRBV29-1 and TRBJ2-3; no firm D call. The germline V gene encodes CDR1 SQVTM and CDR2 ANQGSEA. The CDR3 has 13 amino acids. The V end lost 2 bases, the J end lost 0 bases, and 6 bases lay between the germline ends. The CDR3 region has the DNA TGCAGCGTTGAACCGGGTAGCACAGATACGCAGTATTTT. Protein sequence: CSVEPGSTDTQYF.

Comments on this clonotype: The junction and the germline gene differ at one end; a read error may be behind it. This chain joins TRBV7-3 and TRBJ2-5, with TRBD2 identical over 9 bases. The CDR3 is 16 amino acids. In germline, CDR1 is SGHTA, CDR2 FQGTGA. The CDR3 region has the DNA TGTACCAGCAGCTTATCTCCGGGACTAGCCACAGAGACCCAGTACTTC. Translated, it gives CTSSLSPGLATETQYF.

The gene calls are TRBV6-2 or TRBV6-3 and TRBJ2-7; TRBD2 matches at 8 bases. Germline V gene data show CDR1 as MNHEY and CDR2 as SVGEGT. Trimming took 7 bases from V and 2 from J; bases not matched to a gene: 13. The CDR3 is 16 amino acids. Here the CDR3 DNA reads TGTGCCAGCACCACAGACGGTAGCGGGATACCCTACGAGCAGTACTTC. Translating gives CASTTDGSGIPYEQYF.

This clonotype was seen only a few times. The chain has TRBV7-9 and TRBJ1-1; the D gene is possibly TRBD1 (5 bases). Trimming removed 1 base from V and 0 bases from J, with 9 bases in between. From germline, CDR1 is SEHNR and CDR2 FQNEAQ (reference sequence). This CDR3 has 15 amino acids. CDR3 protein: CASSLEDSMNTEAFF. DNA for the CDR3: TGTGCCAGCAGCTTAGAAGACAGCATGAACACTGAAGCTTTCTTT. Combining the CDR3 with reference TRBV7-9 and TRBJ1-1 gives the whole variable domain DTGVSQNPRHKITKRGQNVTFRCDPISEHNRLYWYRQTLGQGPEFLTYFQNEAQLEKSRLLSDRFSAERPKGSFSTLEIQRTEQGDSAMYLCASSLEDSMNTEAFFGQGTRLTVV.

The J gene is TRBJ1-4, the V gene TRBV7-2; 8 bases agree with TRBD1. There are 14 residues in the CDR3. Germline CDR1 reads SGHTA; CDR2 reads FQGNSA. Trimming cost V 5 bases and J 11 bases; bases outside gene matches: 10. The CDR3 spells CASSETAQGDKLFF. CDR3 in DNA: TGTGCCAGCAGCGAGACAGCACAGGGGGACAAACTGTTTTTT.

The chain links TRBV6-5 to TRBJ2-7; 13 nucleotides agree with TRBD2. CDR1 MNHEY and CDR2 SVGAGI come from the germline V gene. The junction had 14 bases not matched to a gene; V was cut back by 2 bases and J by 7 bases. The CDR3 runs to 18 residues. CDR3 sequence: CASSYPGTSGNAYNEQYF. The CDR3 DNA reads TGTGCCAGCAGTTACCCTGGGACTAGCGGGAATGCCTACAATGAGCAGTACTTC.

This clonotype was observed a handful of times. This rearrangement joins TRBV4-2 to TRBJ2-5, with 11 bases lining up with TRBD2. V was pared by 4 bases and J by 1 base, with 8 bases of the junction left unmatched. Germline V CDR1 and CDR2: LGHNA, YNFKEQ. The CDR3 length is 17 residues. CDR3 coding DNA: TGTGCCAGCAGCCGTAGAATGACTAGCGGGACCCAAGAGACCCAGTACTTC. It specifies CASSRRMTSGTQETQYF.

The rearrangement uses TRBV20-1 and TRBJ1-1; D remains unclear. The CDR3 is 16 residues long. V lost 5 bases to trimming and J lost 1 base, with 20 bases between them. Germline CDR1 reads DFQATT; CDR2 reads SNEGSKA (reference sequence). CDR3 amino acids: CSAYKPGLTSNTEAFF. CDR3 sequence (DNA): TGCAGTGCTTACAAACCGGGCCTAACTTCGAACACTGAAGCTTTCTTT.

This clonotype occurred a few times. The V and J genes are TRBV4-2 and TRBJ2-5; weak D call: TRBD2 (5 bases). The V gene lost 4 bases and the J gene lost 4 bases, with 19 bases spanning the gap. CDR1 is LGHNA and CDR2 is YNFKEQ in the germline V gene. CDR3 length: 16 amino acids. The CDR3 is CASSLGVGEIGETQYF. The CDR3 DNA is TGTGCCAGCAGCCTTGGGGTGGGAGAGATCGGAGAGACCCAGTACTTC.

Only a few counts were recorded for this clonotype. One base away lies a much larger clone, so this may be a sequencing read error. The rearrangement uses TRBV5-1 and TRBJ2-7, with D tentatively TRBD1 (5 bases). Germline V CDR1 and CDR2: SGHRS, YFSETQ. Trimming shortened V by 1 base and J by 1 base, and 15 bases separated the two germline ends. There are 16 residues in the CDR3. The CDR3 DNA follows: TGCGCCAGCAGCTTGACGAAAGCCAAGGGGTCCTACGAGCAGTACTTC. Translated, it gives CASSLTKAKGSYEQYF.

The CDR3 bases are TGCGCCAGCAGATCGTATACTAGCGGGATTTTAAATGAGCAGTACTTC. Its protein product is CASRSYTSGILNEQYF. This chain connects TRBV5-1 to TRBJ2-1; 10 bases are a match to TRBD2. The J call may be in error: the DNA end matches TRBJ2-7 better. Germline V gene lookup returns CDR1 SGHRS and CDR2 YFSETQ. This CDR3 is 16 amino acids long.

The chain links TRBV25-1 to TRBJ2-4; no firm D call. Gene TRBJ2-7 matches the end of the DNA better, so the J call may be wrong. CDR3 size: 12 residues. CDR1 is MGHDK, CDR2 SYGVNS, per germline. The CDR3 bases are TGTGCCAGCAGTGGCTACCTCTACGAGCAGTACTTC. Its protein product is CASSGYLYEQYF.

The chain has TRBV28 and TRBJ1-4; D is undetermined. Germline loops: CDR1 MDHEN, CDR2 SYDVKM. The CDR3 spans 13 residues. V was trimmed by 8 bases and J by 6 bases, leaving 13 bases between them. CDR3 sequence: CASSQGGDEKLFF. CDR3 sequence (DNA): TGTGCCAGCTCGCAAGGTGGGGATGAAAAACTGTTTTTT.

This clonotype was seen repeatedly, ten times or more. The chain combines TRBV7-2 with TRBJ2-5; possible D gene TRBD1, 6 bases. With 5 bases removed from V and 2 bases from J, the gap between germline ends came to 9 bases. This CDR3 has 13 amino acids. Germline CDR1 and CDR2: SGHTA and FQGNSA. The CDR3 loop is CASSRQVQETQYF. The CDR3, as DNA: TGTGCCAGCAGCCGACAGGTTCAAGAGACCCAGTACTTC.

This clonotype has a single count. The genes are TRBV5-1 and TRBJ1-3; D gene ambiguous. Germline CDR1 reads SGHRS; CDR2 reads YFSETQ. V was cut by 4 bases and J by 2 bases, with 7 bases left in between. This CDR3 has 13 residues. The CDR3 here is CASSQTTGNTIYF. CDR3 DNA sequence: TGCGCCAGCAGCCAGACTACTGGAAACACCATATATTTT.

Written as DNA, the CDR3 is TGTGCCACCAGCAGATGGGGGGAGAGCACAGATACGCAGTATTTT. Its translation is CATSRWGESTDTQYF. The J gene is TRBJ2-3, the V gene TRBV15, with D perhaps matching TRBD2 (6 bases). The CDR3 sequence is 15 residues long. The V gene lost 2 bases and the J gene lost 0 bases, with 9 bases spanning the gap. CDR1 LNHNV and CDR2 YYDKDF come from the germline V gene (reference sequence).

There are a few counts of this clonotype. The gene calls are TRBV13 and TRBJ2-7; TRBD2 agrees at 7 bases. J lost 3 bases, V lost 2 bases, and 4 bases had no gene match. Germline V gene sequence: CDR1 PRHDT, CDR2 FYEKMQ (reference sequence). This CDR3 region has 14 residues. The CDR3 sequence: CASSLTSAIYEQYF. The CDR3 nucleotides are TGTGCCAGCAGCTTAACTAGCGCAATCTACGAGCAGTACTTC.